This T cell receptor (beta chain) is drawn from a study of blood T cells in healthy people across ages. Study-level background: There was about one barcoded beta molecule captured by template switching per two T cells.

It was with a sample-barcoded 5' primer and a J-beta primer mix that a second PCR of roughly 7 to 12 cycles was run. One entry per CDR3 protein results from TCRdb running MiXCR on the 5' RACE reads. The profile shows about 970,000 distinct CDR3 sequences, roughly 47% of them singletons. Per sample, extraction of total RNA gave at least 5.5 micrograms in every case. The CDR3 is 12 residues long. V was shortened by 4 bases and J by 2 bases, with 7 bases between the two germline ends. Germline CDR1 reads DFQATT; CDR2 reads SNEGSKA (reference sequence). The rearrangement uses TRBV20-1 and TRBJ2-3, with no clear D. This sequence was found in a woman aged 55-70 years in good health. The sequencing input was blood. CDR3 protein: CSAITTTDTQYF. CDR3 DNA sequence: TGCAGTGCTATTACTACCACAGATACGCAGTATTTT.